The 2 T cell receptor beta chains below all came from one sample that was sequenced in a study of somatic mutations in cytotoxic T cells in rheumatoid arthritis. Some clones are missing from TCRdb's copy, which holds only in-frame ones; the method was immunoSEQ multiplex PCR. The sample has approximately 33,000 clones; more than 80% are singletons. Sequenced sample: CD8+ T cells sorted from blood. These receptor sequences come from a man aged 40-49 years in good health.

The rearrangement joins TRBV11-3 to TRBJ2-2; TRBD1 or TRBD2 may be the D gene (5 bases each). The CDR3 is made up of 13 amino acids. The ends were cut back, 5 bases at V and 7 bases at J, with 11 bases in the middle. Germline loops: CDR1 SGHNT, CDR2 YENEEA. The CDR3 DNA follows: TGTGCCAGCAGCCCCGATGGGGGCGGGGAGCTGTTTTTT. It specifies CASSPDGGGELFF.

The rearrangement uses TRBV7-2 and TRBJ2-7; D is uncertain. CDR3 size: 17 residues. CDR1 is SGHTA, CDR2 FQGNSA, per germline. V was clipped by 3 bases and J by 1 base, with 19 bases between them. As DNA, the CDR3 is TGTGCCAGCAGCTTTGGGTTGCGAGTGCTTGGTTCCTACGAGCAGTACTTC. It translates to CASSFGLRVLGSYEQYF.